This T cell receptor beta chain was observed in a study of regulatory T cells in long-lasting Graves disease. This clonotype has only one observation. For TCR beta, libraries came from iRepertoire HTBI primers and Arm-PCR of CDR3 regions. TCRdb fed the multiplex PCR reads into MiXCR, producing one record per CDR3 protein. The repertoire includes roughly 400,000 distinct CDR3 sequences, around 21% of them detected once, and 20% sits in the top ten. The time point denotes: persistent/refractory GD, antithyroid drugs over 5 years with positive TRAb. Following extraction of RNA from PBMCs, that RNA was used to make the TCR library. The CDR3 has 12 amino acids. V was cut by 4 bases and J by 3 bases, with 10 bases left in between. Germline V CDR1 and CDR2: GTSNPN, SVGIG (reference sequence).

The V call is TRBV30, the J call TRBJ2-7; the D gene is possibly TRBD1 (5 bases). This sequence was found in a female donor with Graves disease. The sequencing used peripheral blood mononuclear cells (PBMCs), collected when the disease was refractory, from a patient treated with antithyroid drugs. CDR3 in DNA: TGTGCCTGGACAGGGTCAGGCTACGAGCAGTACTTC. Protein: CAWTGSGYEQYF.